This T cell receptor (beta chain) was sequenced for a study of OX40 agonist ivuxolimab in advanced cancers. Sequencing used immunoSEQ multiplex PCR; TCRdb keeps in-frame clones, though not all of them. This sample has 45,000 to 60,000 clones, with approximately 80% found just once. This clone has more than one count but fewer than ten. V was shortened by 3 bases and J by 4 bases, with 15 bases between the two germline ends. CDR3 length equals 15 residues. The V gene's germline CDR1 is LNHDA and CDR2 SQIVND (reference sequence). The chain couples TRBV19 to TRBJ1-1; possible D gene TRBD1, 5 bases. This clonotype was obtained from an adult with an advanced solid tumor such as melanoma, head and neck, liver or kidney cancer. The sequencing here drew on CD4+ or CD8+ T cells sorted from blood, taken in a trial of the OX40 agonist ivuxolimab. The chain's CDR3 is CASSMGTGWGTEAFF. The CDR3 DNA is TGTGCCAGTAGTATGGGGACTGGTTGGGGCACTGAAGCTTTCTTT.